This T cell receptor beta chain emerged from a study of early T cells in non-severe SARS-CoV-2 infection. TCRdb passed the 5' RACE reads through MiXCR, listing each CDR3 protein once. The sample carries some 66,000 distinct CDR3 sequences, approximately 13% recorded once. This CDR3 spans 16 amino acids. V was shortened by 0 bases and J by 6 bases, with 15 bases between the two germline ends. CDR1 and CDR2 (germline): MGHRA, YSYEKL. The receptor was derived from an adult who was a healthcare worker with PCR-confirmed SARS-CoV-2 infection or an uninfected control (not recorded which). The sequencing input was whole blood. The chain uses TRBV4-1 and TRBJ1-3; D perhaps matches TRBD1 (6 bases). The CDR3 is CASSQDLGGAENTIYF. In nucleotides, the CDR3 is TGCGCCAGCAGCCAAGATTTAGGGGGGGCCGAAAACACCATATATTTT.